This T cell receptor (beta chain) derives from a study of T cells in localized non-small cell lung cancer. TCRdb keeps only in-frame clones here, not all; method: immunoSEQ multiplex PCR. The repertoire holds several thousand clones, with 89% as singletons. Per the germline V gene, CDR1 is SGHTA and CDR2 is FQGNSA. The CDR3 extends over 15 amino acids. Trimming stripped 2 bases from V and 1 base from J, with 11 bases between. The clonotype comes from a female donor of 60 years or more with stage II squamous cell lung carcinoma. Specimen: peripheral blood, collected before any cancer treatment. The rearrangement joins TRBV7-2 to TRBJ1-2; D is perhaps TRBD1 (5 bases). The CDR3 loop is CASSLRLTVNYGYTF. CDR3 coding DNA: TGTGCCAGCAGCTTACGCCTGACAGTTAACTATGGCTACACCTTC.